Shown below are 28 T cell receptor beta chains from a single sample sequenced in a study of human T cells and chemical hapten exposure. TCRdb re-analysed the RACE reads in MiXCR, keeping a single row per CDR3 protein. The repertoire holds about 81,000 distinct CDR3 sequences, with 6% to 9% as singletons. Time point meaning: patch test 1, 2 weeks after DPC sensitization. As for treatment: therapeutic diphenylcyclopropenone sensitization with weekly scalp DPC. This specimen was whole blood, taken in connection with sensitization to the hapten diphenylcyclopropenone (DPC). All receptors come from a woman in her thirties with alopecia areata. Some clones in this sample may be carry-over from other donors' samples.

This clonotype came up a few times. The rearrangement links TRBV5-1 to TRBJ1-1; no clear D. This CDR3 has 15 amino acids. Germline-derived CDR1 and CDR2 are SGHRS and YFSETQ. V shed 2 bases and J shed 0 bases, with 11 bases lying between them. CDR3 sequence (DNA): TGCGCCAGCAGCTTAGGATTGCACTTGAACACTGAAGCTTTCTTT. Protein product: CASSLGLHLNTEAFF.

The chain joins TRBV10-3 to TRBJ2-2; TRBD2 matches at 10 bases. This CDR3 is 22 amino acids long. Germline CDR1 reads ENHRY; CDR2 reads SYGVKD. V was clipped by 0 bases and J by 4 bases; unmatched bases: 20. CDR3 loop: CAISESSGLSGGASAVTGELFF. CDR3 in DNA: TGTGCCATCAGTGAGTCGTCGGGATTGAGCGGGGGGGCCTCTGCGGTCACCGGGGAGCTGTTTTTT.

This clonotype was seen at least ten times. The chain carries TRBV6-5 and TRBJ2-6; no firm D call. The CDR3 contains 15 residues. V shed 2 bases and J shed 0 bases, with 5 bases lying between them. In germline, CDR1 is MNHEY, CDR2 SVGAGI. CDR3 sequence reads: CASSYVSSGANVLTF. The CDR3 DNA follows: TGTGCCAGCAGTTACGTTAGCTCTGGGGCCAACGTCCTGACTTTC.

In this sample, this clonotype turned up many times. The chain uses TRBV12-3 or TRBV12-4 and TRBJ2-2; 10 bases line up with TRBD1. This CDR3 comprises 17 residues. With V trimmed by 5 bases and J by 7 bases, 13 bases remained unmatched. CDR3 residues: CASSPHPWDRGNGELFF. CDR3 sequence (DNA): TGTGCCAGCAGTCCCCACCCGTGGGACAGGGGAAACGGGGAGCTGTTTTTT.

In this sample, this clonotype turned up a few times. CDR3 in DNA: TGCAGCGTAAGACAGGGGGCAGACATTCAGTACTTC. Its protein product is CSVRQGADIQYF. The rearrangement links TRBV29-1 to TRBJ2-4, with 10 positions matching TRBD1. Germline CDR1 and CDR2: SQVTM and ANQGSEA. V lost 6 bases to trimming and J lost 8 bases; unmatched junction nucleotides: 4. The CDR3 is 12 amino acids.

This clonotype showed up many times. This chain connects TRBV5-1 to TRBJ1-1; 9 nucleotides agree with TRBD1. Germline assignment: CDR1 SGHRS and CDR2 YFSETQ. V was clipped by 4 bases and J by 0 bases; unmatched bases: 7. This CDR3 comprises 16 residues. CDR3 in DNA: TGCGCCAGCAGCCCCGGACAGGGGTCTATGAACACTGAAGCTTTCTTT. Translating it yields CASSPGQGSMNTEAFF.

This clonotype was recorded many times. The rearrangement joins TRBV10-2 to TRBJ1-1; D ambiguous. Germline lookup yields CDR1 WSHSY and CDR2 SAAADI. V gave up 2 bases and J gave up 1 base, with 8 bases separating them. The CDR3 is made up of 14 amino acids. The CDR3 region has the DNA TGCGCCAGCAGTGAGCGTCAGAAGAACACTGAAGCTTTCTTT. It encodes CASSERQKNTEAFF.

This clonotype was observed many times. V and J are TRBV20-1 and TRBJ1-5, with 8 bases fitting TRBD1. Germline trimming cut 1 base from V and 0 bases from J; bases unmatched to any gene: 11. The CDR3 runs to 18 residues. Germline V gene lookup returns CDR1 DFQATT and CDR2 SNEGSKA (reference sequence). The CDR3 bases are TGCAGTGCTAGAGTCCAAGGACAGGGATGGGCTAGCAATCAGCCCCAGCATTTT. Translation gives CSARVQGQGWASNQPQHF.

This clonotype was found many times. The J gene is TRBJ1-1, the V gene TRBV30, with no clear D. Germline lookup yields CDR1 GTSNPN and CDR2 SVGIG (reference sequence). The CDR3 consists of 12 residues. The ends were cut back, 2 bases at V and 8 bases at J, with 12 bases in the middle. The CDR3 sequence: CAWSRRRNEAFF. The CDR3 nucleotides read TGTGCCTGGAGTCGCAGACGAAACGAAGCTTTCTTT.

This chain connects TRBV6-1 to TRBJ2-3, with TRBD2 matching over 10 bases. Germline V gives CDR1 MNHNS, CDR2 SASEGT. The CDR3 extends over 15 amino acids. After removal of 9 bases from V and 1 base from J, the junction contained 7 bases not matched to a gene. The CDR3 DNA sequence: TGTGCCAGTTTGACCGGGACTAGCGGCACAGATACGCAGTATTTT. Protein: CASLTGTSGTDTQYF.

The table lists this clonotype with many counts. The chain is built from TRBV6-1 and TRBJ1-5, with D perhaps matching TRBD1 (6 bases). This CDR3 is 14 amino acids long. Trimming pared 6 bases from V and 0 bases from J, leaving 9 bases between. In germline, CDR1 is MNHNS, CDR2 SASEGT. This chain's CDR3 is CASSRDNSNQPQHF. Here the CDR3 DNA reads TGTGCCAGCAGCCGGGACAATAGCAATCAGCCCCAGCATTTT.

The CDR3 nucleotides are TGCGCCAGCAGCTACGGACTAGTGGCAGATACGCAGTATTTT. It yields the protein CASSYGLVADTQYF. The genes are TRBV5-1 and TRBJ2-3; 7 bases agree with TRBD2. Germline values: CDR1 SGHRS, CDR2 YFSETQ. After removal of 3 bases from V and 4 bases from J, the junction contained 5 bases not matched to a gene. CDR3 size: 14 residues.

This clonotype was seen at least ten times. The J gene is TRBJ1-5, the V gene TRBV5-6, with TRBD1 matching over 8 bases. This CDR3 contains 18 residues. Germline V lookup: CDR1 SGHDT, CDR2 YYEEEE. Unmatched junction bases numbered 11, after V lost 3 bases and J lost 0 bases. CDR3 DNA sequence: TGTGCCAGCAGCTCGTACCGTGGACAGGGCGGTAGCAATCAGCCCCAGCATTTT. Its protein product is CASSSYRGQGGSNQPQHF.

This clonotype has at least ten counts. This sequence joins TRBV18 and TRBJ2-3; D is ambiguous. V lost 1 base, J lost 1 base, and 12 bases lay in between. In germline, CDR1 is KGHSH, CDR2 LQKENI. The CDR3 is made up of 16 amino acids. This CDR3 is CASSPRMSSGTDTQYF. The DNA for the CDR3 is TGTGCCAGCTCACCACGGATGTCTTCTGGCACAGATACGCAGTATTTT.

This clonotype was seen ten or more times. V gene TRBV5-1 combines with J gene TRBJ2-2; 8 bases map to TRBD2. The germline gives CDR1 SGHRS, CDR2 YFSETQ. V trimming: 3 bases; J trimming: 3 bases; junction bases outside the gene matches: 7. The CDR3 is 16 amino acids. In DNA form, the CDR3 reads TGCGCCAGCAGCTCTCCAGCGGGGGACTACACCGGGGAGCTGTTTTTT. It specifies CASSSPAGDYTGELFF.

This clonotype showed up many times. This sequence joins TRBV7-2 and TRBJ1-2, with TRBD1 matching 7 bases. Germline CDR1 SGHTA, CDR2 FQGNSA. This CDR3 is built from 15 residues. The trim removed 0 bases at V and 4 bases at J, leaving 5 bases unmatched. The CDR3: CASSLAAGGIYGYTF. The CDR3 DNA is TGTGCCAGCAGCTTAGCTGCAGGGGGAATCTATGGCTACACCTTC.

There are a few counts of this clonotype. The chain joins TRBV12-3 or TRBV12-4 to TRBJ1-2; D unclear. This CDR3 has 14 amino acids. V was trimmed by 7 bases and J by 4 bases, leaving 16 bases between them. The CDR3 DNA reads as TGTGCCAGCACCCTAGGCCCCATCCGCTATGGCTACACCTTC. This sequence encodes CASTLGPIRYGYTF.

The genes are TRBV12-3 or TRBV12-4 and TRBJ1-5; 7 bases map to TRBD1. The CDR3 is 15 amino acids. V lost 2 bases and J lost 5; bases outside the gene matches: 6. CDR3 sequence: CASSLRRDSHQPQHF. CDR3 DNA sequence: TGTGCCAGCAGTTTAAGGCGGGACAGCCATCAGCCCCAGCATTTT.

This clonotype was detected many times. The gene calls are TRBV6-1 and TRBJ1-5, with 7 bases that match TRBD1. CDR1 and CDR2 from the germline V gene are MNHNS and SASEGT. Trimming at V came to 4 bases and at J to 5 bases, leaving 5 bases not matched to a gene. The CDR3 has 14 residues. The CDR3 coding sequence is TGTGCCAGCAGTGTACAGGGGCGGTATCAGCCCCAGCATTTT. Encoded protein: CASSVQGRYQPQHF.

The rearrangement joins TRBV20-1 to TRBJ1-2; 9 bases are shared with TRBD1. This CDR3 region has 15 residues. Per germline, CDR1 DFQATT and CDR2 SNEGSKA (reference sequence). Trimming removed 5 bases from V and 4 bases from J; junction bases left unmatched: 11. Written as DNA, the CDR3 is TGCAGTGCTCCCGGGACAGGGAATTTGGGCTATGGCTACACCTTC. Protein product: CSAPGTGNLGYGYTF.

The table lists this clonotype with a few counts. The chain joins TRBV20-1 to TRBJ1-5; no clear D gene. CDR3 length equals 14 residues. V was pared by 3 bases and J by 0 bases, with 9 bases between. Germline V gene data show CDR1 as DFQATT and CDR2 as SNEGSKA (reference sequence). The CDR3: CSASSPDSNQPQHF. The CDR3 DNA reads as TGCAGTGCTAGTTCGCCCGATAGCAATCAGCCCCAGCATTTT.

At least ten counts were recorded for this clonotype. The chain combines TRBV18 with TRBJ1-6, with D uncertain. This CDR3 is 13 amino acids long. Deletions cut 2 bases from V and 8 bases from J, with 7 bases between. The V gene's germline CDR1 is KGHSH and CDR2 LQKENI. This chain's CDR3 is CASSPGIDSPLHF. The CDR3 DNA sequence: TGTGCCAGCTCACCAGGGATTGATTCACCCCTCCACTTT.

The V and J genes are TRBV5-6 and TRBJ1-1; no clear D. The CDR3 consists of 14 residues. The V and J ends lost 4 bases and 7 bases respectively, with 17 bases between them. Germline loops: CDR1 SGHDT, CDR2 YYEEEE. The chain's CDR3 is CASSPPGDVGEAFF. The CDR3 nucleotides are TGTGCCAGCAGCCCCCCCGGCGACGTGGGTGAAGCTTTCTTT.

The chain couples TRBV20-1 to TRBJ2-7, with TRBD1 matching 7 bases. Trimming took 3 bases from V and 2 from J; bases not matched to a gene: 16. CDR1 is DFQATT and CDR2 is SNEGSKA in the germline V gene (reference sequence). The CDR3 has 17 amino acids. The CDR3: CSASKDRNPIRPYEQYF. CDR3 sequence (DNA): TGCAGTGCTAGTAAGGACAGGAACCCCATCCGACCCTACGAGCAGTACTTC.

The rearrangement links TRBV5-1 to TRBJ2-2; TRBD1 is a possible D gene (6 bases). Germline V gene sequence: CDR1 SGHRS, CDR2 YFSETQ. V lost 2 bases and J lost 5, with 16 bases in between. This CDR3 is 16 amino acids long. The DNA of the CDR3 is TGCGCCAGCAGCTTTCCTAAGGGACACCCTACCGGGGAGCTGTTTTTT. It codes for CASSFPKGHPTGELFF.

The sample holds a few counts of this clonotype. The V call is TRBV7-9, the J call TRBJ1-2, with TRBD1 matching 8 bases. Germline CDR1 reads SEHNR; CDR2 reads FQNEAQ (reference sequence). V shed 3 bases, J shed 4 bases, and the junction held 4 bases outside the gene matches. The CDR3 totals 14 residues. CDR3 coding DNA: TGTGCCAGCAGCTTGGCAGGGGGCGTCTATGGCTACACCTTC. Its translation is CASSLAGGVYGYTF.

This clonotype was counted ten times or more. CDR3 residues: CASSYSLGGNFEQYF. The DNA for the CDR3 is TGTGCCAGCAGTTACTCCCTGGGGGGGAACTTCGAGCAGTACTTC. The rearrangement joins TRBV6-6 to TRBJ2-7; 7 positions match TRBD2. Germline CDR1 is MNHNY and CDR2 is SVGAGI (reference sequence). J gave up 6 bases and V 0 bases, and 8 bases lay outside the gene matches. CDR3 length equals 15 residues.

In this sample, this clonotype turned up a few times. This rearrangement joins TRBV5-4 to TRBJ2-2; 7 bases agree with TRBD1. Losses at the gene ends were 4 bases for V and 1 base for J; bases not matched to a gene: 7. Per germline, CDR1 SGHNT and CDR2 YYREEE (reference sequence). The CDR3 length is 16 residues. CDR3 in DNA: TGTGCCAGCAGCCCAGGGGGTACGGTGAACACCGGGGAGCTGTTTTTT. Protein sequence: CASSPGGTVNTGELFF.